This T cell receptor beta chain was sequenced in a study of blood T cell repertoires in COVID-19 (dated by TCRdb to about 2020). Looking at the study overall: Samples covering the acute and convalescent phases of COVID-19 were provided by collaborators in the United States, Italy and Spain. A de-identified subject ID, COVID-19 status, age in years and sex were almost always included in the sample metadata. The prospective study material was composed of cDNA or gDNA derived from T cells, B-cell-depleted T cells, or PBMCs. Where available, HLA class I and class II types were obtained from metadata supplied by the sample provider rather than from assay-based typing. The repertoires were released in a freely available public database meant as a resource for research on the immune response to SARS-CoV-2. Samples were obtained from the ongoing ImmuneRACE study (first 160 participants) and from over 1,000 subjects provided by 6 global collaborators. Subjects who had been exposed to COVID-19, were actively infected with it, or had recovered from it provided the deeply sampled blood TCRbeta repertoires that made up the dataset. The investigation overall reported the following: Clinical and demographic metadata were provided uncurated, with the amount varying by source and participant.

On this clone: No antigen is known for it. No qualities accompany the bases; no much larger clone lies one base away.

TCRbeta CDR3 regions were amplified from genomic DNA by means of the immunoSEQ Assay, a bias-controlled multiplex PCR. In the source study's methods: The number of nucleated cells in each sample was estimated by amplification of reference gene primers within the assay. To quantify the absolute abundance of each unique TCRbeta CDR3 rearrangement, sequence reads were collapsed and filtered. For each sample, productive Simpson clonality was calculated by taking the square root of Simpson's diversity index across productive rearrangements. The immuneACCESS repertoire file appears here via TCRdb, limited to in-frame rearrangements. These files lack a portion of the clones; in checked studies, under half of the deficit traces to unresolved V genes, and the cause of the others is not known. D and trimming were read from the DNA, whereas the V and J calls and clone size are those reported in that table. The sample table lists some 130,000 clones, about 91% of them with a count of one. Jointly, the top ten make up 10% to 13% of the sample.

Whole blood was collected in K2EDTA tubes by collaborating institutions according to the institutions' own protocols. For TCRbeta analysis, collaborators shipped samples as frozen whole blood, isolated PBMCs, or DNA extracted from either of those sample types. The TCR sequence derives from a man aged 50-59 years with acute or convalescent COVID-19. Specimen: peripheral blood.

The CDR3 amino acid sequence is: CASSSTRSSEELFF. The nucleotides are TGTGCCAGCAGCTCGACTAGATCCTCCGAGGAGCTGTTTTTT. The chain employs TRBV7-3 and TRBJ2-2, with a weak D call of TRBD2 (6 bases match). V loses 4 bases, J loses 10 bases, and the germline ends lie 16 bases apart. Inclusive of the bounding cysteine and phenylalanine, the CDR3 is 14 residues long. Of the read, only the CDR3 DNA is kept; its 42 bases are in frame from base 1. For CDR1 and CDR2, the germline V gene lists SGHTA and FQGTGA.